The entry below gives a single TCR beta chain sequence along with its context. Per the germline V gene, CDR1 is LNHNV and CDR2 is YYDKDF (reference sequence). The CDR3 has 13 residues. Trimming took off 4 bases at V and 4 bases at J, with 9 bases between the two ends. The data are from a study of T cell repertoires in cytomegalovirus infection. TCRdb reanalysed the reads using MiXCR and keeps one entry per CDR3 protein. In the table there are 250,000 or so distinct CDR3 sequences, about 18% of which are singletons. This chain joins TRBV15 and TRBJ2-3; D remains ambiguous. Sequencing used CD8+ T cells from PBMCs. The receptor was isolated from a human donor in good health (CMV status not recorded). Some clones in this sample may be carry-over from other donors' samples. The CDR3 is CATSTLFADTQYF. CDR3 coding DNA: TGTGCCACCAGCACCCTGTTCGCAGATACGCAGTATTTT.